This TCR beta chain was captured by sequencing in a study of regulatory T cells in long-lasting Graves disease. Study-wide results and limits: Examination was confined to peripheral blood, excluding thyroid tissue.

The authors built TCR beta libraries using iRepertoire HTBI primers and Arm-PCR of CDR3 regions. MiXCR was run by TCRdb on the multiplex PCR reads, yielding one entry per CDR3 protein. The sample contains about 400,000 distinct CDR3 sequences, roughly 20% of which appear only once. Described time point: persistent/refractory GD, antithyroid drugs over 5 years with positive TRAb. PBMCs were the source of the RNA used for TCR sequencing. Trimming left V 4 bases short and J 7 bases short, with 17 bases between. The CDR3 runs to 14 residues. CDR1 SGHTS and CDR2 YDEGEE come from the germline V gene. This clonotype was counted only a few times. The antigen is not known.

The receptor comes from a female donor with Graves disease. This material consisted of peripheral blood mononuclear cells (PBMCs), taken when the disease was refractory, from a patient treated with antithyroid drugs. The rearrangement links TRBV5-8 to TRBJ2-5, with D unclear. The CDR3 loop reads CASSPRPPRGTQYF. The CDR3 DNA follows: TGTGCCAGCAGCCCCCGGCCCCCGCGCGGGACCCAGTACTTC.